This T cell receptor beta chain was profiled in a study of blood T cell repertoires in COVID-19. Trimming took 2 bases from V and 9 from J; bases not matched to a gene: 14. The CDR3 loop spans 17 amino acids. CDR1 SGHDT and CDR2 YYEEEE come from the germline V gene. Sequenced by immunoSEQ multiplex PCR; TCRdb stores in-frame clones only, minus some. In the table there are 310,000 or so clones, roughly 90% of which are singletons. For recovered donors of Cohort 3, there were two negative PCRs, clearance, or symptom resolution. The sequenced material came from PBMCs or T cells enriched from blood (not recorded which). The rearrangement links TRBV5-6 to TRBJ2-1; 10 bases align to TRBD1. The TCR sequence derives from a young woman who had recovered from COVID-19. For the CDR3, the DNA is TGTGCCAGCAGCTTCCTACAGCCGGGACAGGGGCGAGGTGAGCAGTTCTTC. Translating gives CASSFLQPGQGRGEQFF. The complete variable domain, with remaining parts taken from reference TRBV5-6 and TRBJ2-1, reads DAGVTQSPTHLIKTRGQQVTLRCSPKSGHDTVSWYQQALGQGPQFIFQYYEEEERQRGNFPDRFSGHQFPNYSSELNVNALLLGDSALYLCASSFLQPGQGRGEQFFGPGTRLTVL.